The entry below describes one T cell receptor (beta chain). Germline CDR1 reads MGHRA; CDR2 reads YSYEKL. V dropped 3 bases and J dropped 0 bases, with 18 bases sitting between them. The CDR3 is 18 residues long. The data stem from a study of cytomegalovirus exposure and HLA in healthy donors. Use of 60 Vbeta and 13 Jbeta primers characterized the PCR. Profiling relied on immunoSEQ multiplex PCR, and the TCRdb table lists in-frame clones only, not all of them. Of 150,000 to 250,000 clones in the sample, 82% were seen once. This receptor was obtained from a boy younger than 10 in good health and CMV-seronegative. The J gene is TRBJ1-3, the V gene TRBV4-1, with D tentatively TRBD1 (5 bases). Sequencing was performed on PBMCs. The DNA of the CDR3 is TGCGCCAGCAGCCATCCCCCCGCGGGGGTATCCTCTGGAAACACCATATATTTT. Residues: CASSHPPAGVSSGNTIYF.